Each of the 13 T cell receptor beta chains below was sequenced from the same sample in a study of T cell changes during pregnancy in multiple sclerosis. Assay used: immunoSEQ multiplex PCR; TCRdb lists only in-frame clones, some missing. This sample has 25,000 to 35,000 clones, with 90% found just once. The sample here was CD8+ T cells from peripheral blood mononuclear cells, taken in the second trimester of pregnancy. These receptors were collected from a female donor with multiple sclerosis, enrolled in a pregnancy study.

The chain couples TRBV7-2 to TRBJ2-7, with 7 bases fitting TRBD2. The CDR3 sequence is 14 residues long. Germline loops: CDR1 SGHTA, CDR2 FQGNSA. V shed 4 bases, J shed 3 bases, and the junction held 6 bases outside the gene matches. The CDR3: CASSSIAGDYEQYF. The CDR3 DNA sequence: TGTGCCAGCAGCTCGATAGCGGGTGACTACGAGCAGTACTTC.

This chain connects TRBV28 to TRBJ2-7; TRBD1 is a possible D gene (5 bases). The V and J ends lost 3 bases and 4 bases respectively, with 10 bases between them. The CDR3 runs 13 residues. Germline CDR1 reads MDHEN; CDR2 reads SYDVKM. For the CDR3, the DNA is TGTGCCAGCAGTTTGCAGGGATGGTACGAGCAGTACTTC. It translates to CASSLQGWYEQYF.

A few counts support this clone. J is TRBJ2-7 and V is TRBV7-9; possibly TRBD2 for D (5 bases). This CDR3 spans 11 amino acids. Germline V gene data show CDR1 as SEHNR and CDR2 as FQNEAQ (reference sequence). Trimming cost V 3 bases and J 6 bases, with 6 bases left between them. The DNA for the CDR3 is TGTGCCAGCAGCTTTCGGGGCGAGCAGTACTTC. It yields the protein CASSFRGEQYF. Complete variable domain (other parts from reference TRBV7-9 and TRBJ2-7): DTGVSQNPRHKITKRGQNVTFRCDPISEHNRLYWYRQTLGQGPEFLTYFQNEAQLEKSRLLSDRFSAERPKGSFSTLEIQRTEQGDSAMYLCASSFRGEQYFGPGTRLTVT.

This clone was seen a single time. The CDR3, as DNA: TGCGCCAGCAGTTCTAGAGGGGGTTCGAGCAATGAGCAGTTCTTC. This gives the protein CASSSRGGSSNEQFF. This chain joins TRBV10-1 and TRBJ2-1; the D gene is possibly TRBD1 (6 bases). Trimming cost V 5 bases and J 6 bases, with 17 bases left between them. CDR1 and CDR2 from the germline V gene are WNHNN and SYGVQD (reference sequence). This CDR3 comprises 15 residues.

This clone was counted only a few times. The chain employs TRBV4-1 and TRBJ2-7; the D gene is possibly TRBD2 (5 bases). The CDR3 length is 16 residues. Germline V CDR1 and CDR2: MGHRA, YSYEKL. Trimming pared 0 bases from V and 0 bases from J, leaving 12 bases between. The CDR3 nucleotides read TGCGCCAGCAGCCAAGATAAAGGTCTAGCCTCCTACGAGCAGTACTTC. It yields the protein CASSQDKGLASYEQYF.

This clone was counted once. The V call is TRBV13, the J call TRBJ2-7, with 7 bases aligning to TRBD2. CDR3 length: 15 residues. Germline assignment: CDR1 PRHDT and CDR2 FYEKMQ (reference sequence). Losses at the gene ends were 5 bases for V and 3 bases for J; bases not matched to a gene: 10. The CDR3 sequence is CASSDMLAVGYEQYF. CDR3 in DNA: TGTGCCAGCAGCGACATGCTAGCGGTTGGCTACGAGCAGTACTTC.

The V call is TRBV10-3, the J call TRBJ1-2, with a weak D call TRBD1 (5 bases). Germline V CDR1 and CDR2: ENHRY, SYGVKD. The V and J ends lost 7 bases and 8 bases respectively, with 20 bases between them. The CDR3 is 14 residues long. DNA of the CDR3: TGTGCCATCACTGCTAGGGGACTGAGGGAGGGCTACACCTTC. This gives the protein CAITARGLREGYTF.

The J gene is TRBJ2-7, the V gene TRBV11-1; 14 bases line up with TRBD2. Trimming took 0 bases from V and 5 from J; bases not matched to a gene: 9. The CDR3 extends over 18 amino acids. Germline V gives CDR1 SGHAT, CDR2 FQDESV (reference sequence). The CDR3 DNA reads as TGTGCCAGCAGCTTAGCTCAGGGGACTAGCGGGAGAGCCCACGAGCAGTACTTC. Translation: CASSLAQGTSGRAHEQYF.

In its sample, this clone was seen a few times. This sequence joins TRBV6-4 and TRBJ2-1; TRBD2 agrees at 8 bases. The CDR3 is 15 residues long. V was clipped by 6 bases and J by 6 bases; unmatched bases: 10. CDR1 MRHNA and CDR2 SNTAGT come from the germline V gene. CDR3 residues: CASSPRAGVPNEQFF. CDR3 DNA sequence: TGTGCCAGCAGCCCACGAGCGGGAGTGCCCAATGAGCAGTTCTTC.

The V gene is TRBV29-1, the J gene TRBJ2-7; tentatively, D is TRBD2 (6 bases). The germline gives CDR1 SQVTM, CDR2 ANQGSEA. CDR3 length equals 11 residues. V lost 1 base, J lost 12 bases, and 13 bases lay in between. DNA of the CDR3: TGCAGCGTTGAAGGCGGGGACGGCAGGTACTTC. This encodes CSVEGGDGRYF.

The J gene is TRBJ2-2, the V gene TRBV11-2, with 9 bases that match TRBD1. CDR3 length: 16 amino acids. CDR1 is SGHAT and CDR2 is FQNNGV in the germline V gene. V lost 5 bases, J lost 7 bases, and 11 bases stayed unmatched. In DNA, the CDR3 is TGTGCCAGCAGCCTAAGACAGGGGGTAGCGTTCGGGGAGCTGTTTTTT. Its protein is CASSLRQGVAFGELFF. The full variable domain, in which reference TRBV11-2 and TRBJ2-2 provide the parts outside the CDR3, is EAGVAQSPRYKIIEKRQSVAFWCNPISGHATLYWYQQILGQGPKLLIQFQNNGVVDDSQLPKDRFSAERLKGVDSTLKIQPAKLEDSAVYLCASSLRQGVAFGELFFGEGSRLTVL.

The rearrangement joins TRBV6-5 to TRBJ2-1; D might be TRBD1 (5 bases). The CDR3 has 11 residues. Trimming cost V 10 bases and J 9 bases, with 13 bases left between them. Germline V CDR1 and CDR2: MNHEY, SVGAGI. CDR3 coding DNA: TGTGCCACCTTAAAGGGGCGTGAGCAGTTCTTC. Translated, it gives CATLKGREQFF.

The sample holds a few counts of this clone. The chain joins TRBV9 to TRBJ1-4; the match to TRBD1 covers 7 bases. Trimming at V came to 0 bases and at J to 8 bases, leaving 7 bases not matched to a gene. Germline V gene data show CDR1 as SGDLS and CDR2 as YYNGEE. This CDR3 is built from 15 residues. The CDR3, as DNA: TGTGCCAGCAGCGTAGCAGGGGCCAGGGGGGAAAAACTGTTTTTT. Protein: CASSVAGARGEKLFF.